The T cell receptor (beta chain) under discussion was sequenced for a study of blood T cell repertoires in COVID-19. Overall study: T cells, B-cell-depleted T cells, or PBMCs provided the cDNA or gDNA that served as material.

Original analysis: For nucleated cells, counts were estimated from reference gene primer amplification. Data came from immunoSEQ multiplex PCR; TCRdb stores just in-frame clones and leaves some out. V and J calls and clone size are given by that table; D and trimming were obtained from the DNA. The table shows 300,000 to 350,000 clones, with 75% to 95% occurring only once. Followed longitudinally, the Seattle patients had been enrolled during active infection. Germline V gives CDR1 SGHVS, CDR2 FQNEAQ. The CDR3 spans 15 residues. V was clipped by 2 bases and J by 1 base, with 9 bases between them. This chain uses TRBV7-8 with TRBJ1-5; possibly TRBD1 for D (5 bases). Sequenced input: peripheral blood. This TCR came from a woman younger than 45 with COVID-19, enrolled during active disease. The chain's CDR3 is CASSLREGSNQPQHF. In DNA, the CDR3 is TGTGCCAGCAGCTTAAGGGAGGGGAGCAATCAGCCCCAGCATTTT.